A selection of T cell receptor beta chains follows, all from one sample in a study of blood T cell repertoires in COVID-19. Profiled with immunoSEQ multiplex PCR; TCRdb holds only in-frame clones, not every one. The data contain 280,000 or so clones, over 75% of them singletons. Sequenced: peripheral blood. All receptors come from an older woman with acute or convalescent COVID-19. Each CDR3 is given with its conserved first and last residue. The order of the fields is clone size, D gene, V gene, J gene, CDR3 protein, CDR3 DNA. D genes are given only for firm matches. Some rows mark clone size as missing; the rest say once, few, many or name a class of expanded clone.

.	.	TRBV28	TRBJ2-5	CASSPGSQETQYF	TGTGCCAGCAGTCCGGGGAGCCAAGAGACCCAGTACTTC
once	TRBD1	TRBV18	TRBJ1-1	CASSAQGLNTEAFF	TGTGCCAGCTCAGCACAGGGGTTGAACACTGAAGCTTTCTTT
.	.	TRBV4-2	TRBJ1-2	CASSQDGGANYGYTF	TGTGCCAGCAGCCAAGATGGTGGAGCTAACTATGGCTACACCTTC
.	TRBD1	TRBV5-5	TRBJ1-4	CASSSGTGVSNEKLFF	TGTGCCAGCAGCTCCGGGACAGGGGTTTCTAATGAAAAACTGTTTTTT
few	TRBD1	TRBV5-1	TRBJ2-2	CASSLYRGQIPGELFF	TGCGCCAGCAGCCTATACAGGGGGCAGATCCCCGGGGAGCTGTTTTTT
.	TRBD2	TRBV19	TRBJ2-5	CASSISGGETQYF	TGTGCCAGTAGTATATCGGGGGGAGAGACCCAGTACTTC
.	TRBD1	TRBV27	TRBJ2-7	CASSFNPGGPYEQYF	TGTGCCAGCAGTTTCAACCCAGGGGGACCCTACGAGCAGTACTTC
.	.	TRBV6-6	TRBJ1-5	CASSGWGDQPQHF	TGTGCCAGCAGTGGGTGGGGGGATCAGCCCCAGCATTTT
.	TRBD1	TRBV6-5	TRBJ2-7	CASSSWTGMEEQYF	TGTGCCAGCAGTTCGTGGACAGGGATGGAAGAGCAGTACTTC
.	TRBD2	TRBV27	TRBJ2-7	CASSLASGSFRSYEQYF	TGTGCCAGCAGTTTAGCAAGCGGGAGCTTCCGTTCCTACGAGCAGTACTTC
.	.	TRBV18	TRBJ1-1	CASSPQSTNTEAFF	TGTGCCAGCTCACCACAATCGACTAATACTGAAGCTTTCTTT
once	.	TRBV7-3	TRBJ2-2	CASSKQGQPNTGELFF	TGTGCCAGCAGCAAACAGGGCCAACCCAACACCGGGGAGCTGTTTTTT
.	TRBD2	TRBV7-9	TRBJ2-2	CASSLLAGGRSGELFF	TGTGCCAGCAGCCTACTAGCGGGAGGAAGGTCCGGGGAGCTGTTTTTT
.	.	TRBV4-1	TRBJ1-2	CASSQEGLSGYTF	TGCGCCAGCAGCCAAGAGGGACTTTCCGGCTACACCTTC
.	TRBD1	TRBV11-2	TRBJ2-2	CASSPRGPGTGELFF	TGTGCCAGCAGCCCGAGGGGGCCGGGCACCGGGGAGCTGTTTTTT
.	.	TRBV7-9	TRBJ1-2	CASSDSGGYTF	TGTGCCAGCAGCGATAGCGGAGGCTACACCTTC
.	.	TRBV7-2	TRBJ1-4	CASSLALRRQTNEKLFF	TGTGCCAGCAGCTTAGCGCTGCGGAGGCAAACTAATGAAAAACTGTTTTTT
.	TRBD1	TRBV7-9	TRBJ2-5	CASSPPGQHQETQYF	TGTGCCAGCAGCCCACCGGGACAGCACCAAGAGACCCAGTACTTC
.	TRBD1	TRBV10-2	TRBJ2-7	CASKSGDRASYEQYF	TGCGCCAGCAAGTCCGGGGACAGGGCATCCTACGAGCAGTACTTC
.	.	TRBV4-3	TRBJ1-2	CASSQDLGGYGYTF	TGCGCCAGCAGCCAAGATTTGGGGGGCTATGGCTACACCTTC
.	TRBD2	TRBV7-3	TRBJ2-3	CASSLGTSSADTQYF	TGTGCCAGCAGCTTAGGGACTAGTTCGGCAGATACGCAGTATTTT
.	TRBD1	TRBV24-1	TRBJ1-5	CATSEAGGRPQHF	TGTGCCACCAGTGAAGCAGGGGGTCGGCCCCAGCATTTT
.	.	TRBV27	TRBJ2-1	CASSPGTPVYNEQFF	TGTGCCAGCAGTCCCGGGACACCCGTCTACAATGAGCAGTTCTTC
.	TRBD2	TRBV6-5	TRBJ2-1	CASSFVLAGGPSEQFF	TGTGCCAGCAGTTTTGTACTGGCGGGAGGGCCCAGTGAGCAGTTCTTC
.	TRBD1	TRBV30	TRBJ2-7	CASWTGGYEQYF	TGTGCCTCATGGACAGGGGGCTACGAGCAGTACTTC
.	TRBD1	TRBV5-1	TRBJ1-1	CASSLGQGVPLNTEAFF	TGCGCCAGCAGCTTGGGACAGGGGGTTCCACTGAACACTGAAGCTTTCTTT
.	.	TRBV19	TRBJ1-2	CASRDRVGSAGYTF	TGTGCCAGTAGGGACAGAGTGGGGAGCGCTGGCTACACCTTC
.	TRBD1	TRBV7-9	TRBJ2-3	CASSLDGQGGDTQYF	TGTGCCAGCAGCTTAGATGGACAGGGAGGTGATACGCAGTATTTT